This T cell receptor (beta chain) is from a study of response to subunit inactivated influenza vaccine. This clonotype was seen a handful of times. Germline CDR1 reads SGDLS; CDR2 reads YYNGEE. The CDR3 runs 16 residues. V shed 3 bases and J shed 6 bases, with 21 bases lying between them. TCRdb re-derived calls from the RT-PCR reads in MiXCR, one entry per CDR3 protein. The data show just under 550,000 distinct CDR3 sequences, less than 25% seen once. This same sample was also part of a study on T cells expressing NK-cell markers. From that paper: 5'RACE template switching with UMIs produced the TCR beta cDNA. Researchers report these clonotypes also headed the CD3+CD56-NKG2C+ fraction in a handful of donors. HCMV specificity of the expanded NKG2C+ T cell clones stayed unclear.

The sample here was CD4+ T cells sorted from PBMCs, taken about 13 days after vaccination. The sequence derives from a man aged 50 to 59 who received an inactivated influenza vaccine. The genes are TRBV9 and TRBJ1-2; tentatively, D is TRBD1 (5 bases). The CDR3 region is CASSGDFRRGRNGYTF. The CDR3 nucleotides read TGTGCCAGCAGCGGCGATTTCCGTCGGGGCAGAAATGGCTACACCTTC.